Listed below are T cell receptor beta chains from one sample, sequenced in a study of T cells after yellow fever vaccination. Each CDR3 protein gets one entry after TCRdb re-called the 5' RACE reads with MiXCR. The sample has around 530,000 distinct CDR3 sequences, roughly 17% seen once. The sample in question was PBMCs, obtained about 5 days after the first yellow fever vaccination. Every receptor here comes from a man aged 18 to 29 who received the YFV17D yellow fever vaccine. Both conserved end residues are part of each CDR3. The order of the fields is J gene, V gene, CDR3 protein.

TRBJ1-1 | TRBV30 | CAWSHIEAFF
TRBJ2-5 | TRBV6-1 | CASTQPGGETQYF
TRBJ1-5 | TRBV27 | CASSFTGGQFNQPQHF
TRBJ2-2 | TRBV20-1 | CSATFRDRGWNTGELFF
TRBJ1-5 | TRBV2 | CASSPRDRGHQPQHF
TRBJ2-3 | TRBV24-1 | CATSDSAGGTDTQYF
TRBJ2-3 | TRBV27 | CASSSSRRGLAVTDTQYF
TRBJ2-2 | TRBV12-3/TRBV12-4 | CASGGFGVTGELFF
TRBJ2-1 | TRBV4-1 | CASSPPYNEQFF
TRBJ2-1 | TRBV14 | CASSQVPASGQFF
TRBJ2-5 | TRBV6-5 | CASSSWRGGETQYF
TRBJ2-3 | TRBV5-6 | CASSSVWDTQYF
TRBJ1-4 | TRBV4-1 | CASSQATGGGTELFF
TRBJ2-7 | TRBV5-5 | CASSFRDRNAYEQYF
TRBJ1-1 | TRBV10-3 | CAISEFQGHTEAFF
TRBJ2-7 | TRBV5-6 | CASSLSREQYF
TRBJ1-6 | TRBV7-8 | CASSSTRAPGNSPLHF
TRBJ1-3 | TRBV6-1 | CASSDPSHSSGNTIYF
TRBJ1-2 | TRBV15 | CATSRAQPEGYTF
TRBJ2-2 | TRBV6-1 | CASSPLLTGELFF
TRBJ2-5 | TRBV5-1 | CASSSEGDFQETQYF
TRBJ1-5 | TRBV7-2 | CASSFRDSGGPQHF
TRBJ1-5 | TRBV11-2 | CASSSEDRNNQPQHF
TRBJ2-7 | TRBV11-3 | CASSFQLTYEQYF
TRBJ2-7 | TRBV12-3/TRBV12-4 | CASSDIYEQYF
TRBJ2-1 | TRBV6-2/TRBV6-3 | CASTSAGYNEQFF
TRBJ1-2 | TRBV20-1 | CSASPTGTVNYGYTF
TRBJ2-2 | TRBV6-1 | CASSPGQGDTGELFF
TRBJ2-5 | TRBV29-1 | CSVGGLAGQETQYF
TRBJ1-6 | TRBV20-1 | CSARDPTGSNSPLHF
TRBJ1-2 | TRBV11-2 | CASSSRGGWSYGYTF
TRBJ2-7 | TRBV4-3 | CASSQGLRFGSGIPYEQYF
TRBJ1-2 | TRBV7-2 | CASSSPTGRAYGYTF
TRBJ2-7 | TRBV29-1 | CSAAPQKHSYEQYF
TRBJ2-1 | TRBV11-1 | CASSNGLGDEQFF
TRBJ1-4 | TRBV5-1 | CASSLDRGGRANEKLFF
TRBJ2-3 | TRBV4-1 | CASSQDATVLRYADTQYF
TRBJ1-4 | TRBV7-9 | CASSIGPNEKLFF
TRBJ2-3 | TRBV4-2 | CASSPRRGPDTQYF
TRBJ2-1 | TRBV19 | CASSSGFEQFF
TRBJ2-1 | TRBV29-1 | CSVEDLGNEQFF
TRBJ1-2 | TRBV4-3 | CASSQDPMDGYTF
TRBJ2-3 | TRBV20-1 | CSAPGTGGRDTQYF
TRBJ1-2 | TRBV5-5 | CASRITGFYGYTF
TRBJ2-1 | TRBV25-1 | CASSDTGPPYNEQFF
TRBJ2-1 | TRBV2 | CASSEGDRALGYNEQFF
TRBJ1-3 | TRBV6-5 | CASSSDFSGNTIYF
TRBJ1-1 | TRBV7-9 | CASSSATEAFF
TRBJ2-1 | TRBV6-1 | CASSGNRRGSYNEQFF
TRBJ1-3 | TRBV10-3 | CATEGQGLDSGNTIYF
TRBJ2-1 | TRBV11-2 | CASSSRLGRSVYNEQFF
TRBJ2-3 | TRBV5-1 | CASSLAGGSGGATDTQYF
TRBJ2-3 | TRBV19 | CASTSGGPTDTQYF
TRBJ2-2 | TRBV6-2/TRBV6-3 | CASSRTGGTSTGELFF
TRBJ1-1 | TRBV5-1 | CASSSQGSMNTEAFF
TRBJ2-2 | TRBV7-9 | CASRRSGQNTGELFF
TRBJ2-7 | TRBV7-9 | CASRVTGQGINGEQYF